This T cell receptor (beta chain) was recovered during a study of control samples from healthy donors and cancer patients. Produced via immunoSEQ multiplex PCR; TCRdb's table is partial and in-frame only. The sample has 75,000 to 80,000 clones; around 90% are singletons. The J segment lost 14 bases and the V segment lost 4 bases, leaving 9 bases of the junction unmatched. The CDR3 consists of 13 residues. Per the germline V gene, CDR1 is SNHLY and CDR2 is FYNNEI. The gene calls are TRBV2 and TRBJ2-1, with TRBD2 matching 9 bases. The sample comprised PBMCs. This receptor was obtained from a woman in her 50s with colorectal cancer. The CDR3 reads CASSGLAGEAEFF. Written as DNA, the CDR3 is TGTGCCAGCAGTGGGTTAGCGGGGGAGGCAGAGTTCTTC.